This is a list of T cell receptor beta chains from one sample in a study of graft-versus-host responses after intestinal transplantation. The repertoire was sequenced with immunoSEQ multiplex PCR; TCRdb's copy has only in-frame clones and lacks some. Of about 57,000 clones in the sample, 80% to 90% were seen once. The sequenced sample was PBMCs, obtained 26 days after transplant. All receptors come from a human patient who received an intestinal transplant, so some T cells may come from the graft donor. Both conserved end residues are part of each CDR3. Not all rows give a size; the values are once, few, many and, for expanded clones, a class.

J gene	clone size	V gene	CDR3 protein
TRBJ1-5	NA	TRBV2	CASSDGGRGNQPQHF
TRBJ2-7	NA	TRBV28	CASSPGTSPHEQYF
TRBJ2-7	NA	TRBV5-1	CASSLVLAGGYEQYF
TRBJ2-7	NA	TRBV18	CASSPPGDHHEQYF
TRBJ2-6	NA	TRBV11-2	CASSLDDLNTRGNVLTF
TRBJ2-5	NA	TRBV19	CASSKGTSGKETQYF
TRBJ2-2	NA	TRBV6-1	CASSEGQGVVGELFF
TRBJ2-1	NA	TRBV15	CATSRWPPGNEQFF
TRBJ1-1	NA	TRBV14	CASSPRGGERYTEAFF
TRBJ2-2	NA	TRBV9	CASSVGSGGNTGELFF
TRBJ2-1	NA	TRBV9	CASSAGGDRGLYNEQFF
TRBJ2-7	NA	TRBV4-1	CASSPPYSMRERRPPTYEQYF
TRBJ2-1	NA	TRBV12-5	CASGLDGERGGYNEQFF
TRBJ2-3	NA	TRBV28	CASSLSGAGTDTQYF
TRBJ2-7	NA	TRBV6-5	CASSTRQGGYEQYF
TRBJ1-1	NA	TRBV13	CASSPGGDTEAFF
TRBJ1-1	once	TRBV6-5	CASSYYAGGDTEAFF
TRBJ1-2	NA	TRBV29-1	CSVEGGTGNYGYTF
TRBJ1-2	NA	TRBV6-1	CASSEALRVRQDFNYGYTF
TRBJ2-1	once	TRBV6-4	CASSELAGVPSSYNEQFF
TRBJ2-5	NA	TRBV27	CASSTGTPSIQTQYF
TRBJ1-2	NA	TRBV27	CASRPGTGSIYGYTF
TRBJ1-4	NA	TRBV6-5	CASSLTGTGEKLFF
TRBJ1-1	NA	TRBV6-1	CASSSGTANTEAFF
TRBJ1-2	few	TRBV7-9	CASSSINFAFNYGYTF
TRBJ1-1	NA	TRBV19	CASNRATGTEAFF
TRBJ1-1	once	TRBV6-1	CASSTQGMNTEAFF
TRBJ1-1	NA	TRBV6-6	CASSYRGSEAFF
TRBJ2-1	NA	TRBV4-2	CASSQDAEGGGAVEQFF
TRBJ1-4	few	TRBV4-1	CASSQEDGTRSGEKLFF
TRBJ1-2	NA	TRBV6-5	CASSYSFAALSGYTF
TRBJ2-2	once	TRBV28	CASSLSGRSVGGELFF
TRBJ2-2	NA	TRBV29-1	CSAAGSDRSPLGTGELFF
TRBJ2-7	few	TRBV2	CASSEGLELADYEQYF
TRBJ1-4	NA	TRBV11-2	CASSPGQLTEKLFF
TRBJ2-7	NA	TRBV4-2	CASSQGQGAYEQYF
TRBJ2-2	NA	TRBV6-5	CASSYGTSGSTGELFF
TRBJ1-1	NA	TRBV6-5	CASSPPYQGISTAFF
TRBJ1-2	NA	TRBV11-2	CASSSVKLSNYGYTF
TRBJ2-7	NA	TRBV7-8	CASSVGQAYEQYF